The 20 T cell receptor beta chains below were found in one sample sequenced in a study of response to subunit inactivated influenza vaccine. TCRdb recomputed calls from the RT-PCR reads with MiXCR, one row per CDR3 protein. In the table there are approximately 500,000 distinct CDR3 sequences, 10% to 15% of which are singletons. The specimen comprised PBMCs from blood, sampled about 40 days after vaccination. All receptors come from a man over 45 who received an inactivated influenza vaccine.

Many counts were recorded for this clonotype. The CDR3 coding sequence is TGTGCCAGCAGTTACTCGCAAGGGAATAGCAATCAGCCCCAGCATTTT. This gives the protein CASSYSQGNSNQPQHF. The V gene is TRBV6-2 or TRBV6-3, the J gene TRBJ1-5; no definite D call. Germline V CDR1 and CDR2: MNHEY, SVGEGT. The V end lost 0 bases, the J end lost 0 bases, and 9 bases lay between the germline ends. The CDR3 extends over 16 amino acids.

In its sample, this clonotype was seen a few times. V is TRBV13 and J is TRBJ1-2; D not certain. CDR1 is PRHDT and CDR2 is FYEKMQ in the germline V gene (reference sequence). With 5 bases removed from V and 4 bases from J, the gap between germline ends came to 14 bases. There are 14 residues in the CDR3. CDR3 in DNA: TGTGCCAGCAGCCCCGGGAGCTTAGTCTATGGCTACACCTTC. Translating gives CASSPGSLVYGYTF.

The genes are TRBV27 and TRBJ2-3, with TRBD1 matching over 7 bases. The CDR3 runs to 16 residues. CDR1 and CDR2 (germline): MNHEY, SMNVEV (reference sequence). J gave up 2 bases and V 1 base, and 6 bases lay outside the gene matches. The CDR3 region is CASSLYPGTVTDTQYF. Here the CDR3 DNA reads TGTGCCAGCAGTTTATACCCCGGGACAGTCACAGATACGCAGTATTTT.

This clonotype was observed a few times. V usage is TRBV7-2 and J usage is TRBJ2-5; weak D call: TRBD2 (5 bases). The CDR3 is 14 residues long. Germline lookup yields CDR1 SGHTA and CDR2 FQGNSA. Trimming stripped 5 bases from V and 1 base from J, with 11 bases between. The CDR3 DNA sequence: TGTGCCAGCAGCGCCGGACTTGGCCAAGAGACCCAGTACTTC. Amino acids: CASSAGLGQETQYF.

The V and J genes are TRBV7-9 and TRBJ2-1; TRBD1 might be the D (6 bases). V was trimmed by 2 bases and J by 3 bases, leaving 8 bases between them. The germline V gene has CDR1 SEHNR and CDR2 FQNEAQ (reference sequence). The CDR3 totals 14 residues. The CDR3 is CASSLKQGYNEQFF. The CDR3 nucleotides are TGTGCCAGCAGCTTAAAACAGGGCTACAATGAGCAGTTCTTC.

The table lists this clonotype with a few counts. The chain links TRBV6-2 or TRBV6-3 to TRBJ1-5, with D uncertain. CDR3 length: 14 residues. From germline, CDR1 is MNHEY and CDR2 SVGEGT. V gave up 5 bases and J gave up 6 bases, with 14 bases separating them. The DNA of the CDR3 is TGTGCCAGCAGTCTATGGGGTGGAACTCAGCCCCAGCATTTT. The encoded protein is CASSLWGGTQPQHF.

In this sample, this clonotype turned up a few times. The J gene is TRBJ2-2, the V gene TRBV29-1; D is perhaps TRBD1 (6 bases). V gave up 4 bases and J gave up 1 base, with 10 bases separating them. This CDR3 has 14 amino acids. Germline lookup yields CDR1 SQVTM and CDR2 ANQGSEA. CDR3 residues: CSVAGTLNTGELFF. In nucleotides, the CDR3 is TGCAGCGTTGCAGGGACATTGAACACCGGGGAGCTGTTTTTT.

The rearrangement uses TRBV14 and TRBJ2-3; D is undetermined. Germline V gives CDR1 SGHDN, CDR2 FVKESK. Trimming removed 0 bases at V and 2 bases at J, with 9 bases between. CDR3 length equals 15 residues. DNA of the CDR3: TGTGCCAGCAGCCAAGATTTTGGGAACACAGATACGCAGTATTTT. It is translated as CASSQDFGNTDTQYF.

This clonotype was recorded a few times. The chain employs TRBV6-2 or TRBV6-3 and TRBJ2-1; 7 nucleotides align to TRBD2. The germline CDR1 and CDR2 sequences are MNHEY and SVGEGT. The junction had 10 bases not matched to a gene; V was cut back by 7 bases and J by 4 bases. The CDR3 loop spans 15 amino acids. Written as DNA, the CDR3 is TGTGCCAGCAACAGCGGGCAGGGAGGGTACAATGAGCAGTTCTTC. It specifies CASNSGQGGYNEQFF.

The rearrangement uses TRBV20-1 and TRBJ2-1; D may be TRBD2 (5 bases). Germline V lookup: CDR1 DFQATT, CDR2 SNEGSKA (reference sequence). This CDR3 is 15 amino acids long. V was cut by 3 bases and J by 0 bases, with 12 bases left in between. This CDR3 is CSAREAFSSYNEQFF. The CDR3 nucleotides are TGCAGTGCTAGGGAGGCATTTAGCTCCTACAATGAGCAGTTCTTC.

The chain combines TRBV4-3 with TRBJ2-6; 9 bases map to TRBD1. V trimming: 3 bases; J trimming: 0 bases; junction bases outside the gene matches: 6. Germline V CDR1 and CDR2: LGHNA, YSLEER. This CDR3 contains 18 residues. The CDR3 loop is CASSHRQGDYSGANVLTF. The CDR3 DNA is TGCGCCAGCAGCCATCGACAGGGGGACTACTCTGGGGCCAACGTCCTGACTTTC.

The chain combines TRBV20-1 with TRBJ1-5, with 8 bases aligning to TRBD1. Germline CDR1 is DFQATT and CDR2 is SNEGSKA (reference sequence). The CDR3 has 14 residues. V was clipped by 4 bases and J by 12 bases; unmatched bases: 14. CDR3 in DNA: TGCAGTGCTACTGGACAGGGTGGGGAATCACTCCAGCATTTT. It encodes CSATGQGGESLQHF.

This clonotype turned up a few times. The chain combines TRBV15 with TRBJ2-5; 12 bases map to TRBD2. The V and J ends lost 4 bases and 5 bases, in that order; junction bases with no gene match: 5. CDR1 and CDR2 (germline): LNHNV, YYDKDF (reference sequence). There are 15 residues in the CDR3. CDR3 nucleotide sequence: TGTGCCACCAGCAAGACTAGCGGGGGTAGGGAGACCCAGTACTTC. Protein product: CATSKTSGGRETQYF.

This clonotype occurred many times. The chain is built from TRBV6-5 and TRBJ2-1; 12 bases are shared with TRBD2. Trimming took 6 bases from V and 0 from J; bases not matched to a gene: 18. The germline V gene has CDR1 MNHEY and CDR2 SVGAGI. The CDR3 consists of 21 residues. This chain's CDR3 is CASRSAPGTSGPRSSYNEQFF. The CDR3 DNA reads TGTGCCAGCAGGTCAGCCCCCGGGACTAGCGGGCCACGGAGCTCCTACAATGAGCAGTTCTTC.

A few counts support this clonotype. The rearrangement joins TRBV5-1 to TRBJ2-1; 9 bases are a match to TRBD1. CDR3 size: 15 residues. Trimming cost V 4 bases and J 2 bases; bases outside gene matches: 4. In germline, CDR1 is SGHRS, CDR2 YFSETQ. In DNA, the CDR3 is TGCGCCAGCAGCGTAACAGGGGGCCCCTACAATGAGCAGTTCTTC. It translates to CASSVTGGPYNEQFF.

This clonotype has ten or more counts. V is TRBV6-5 and J is TRBJ2-7; possibly TRBD2 for D (5 bases). The CDR3 is made up of 14 amino acids. V lost 2 bases and J 2 bases, leaving 10 bases between the germline ends. Germline assignment: CDR1 MNHEY and CDR2 SVGAGI. Written as DNA, the CDR3 is TGTGCCAGCAGTTACCGCGGGTTGGCCTACGAGCAGTACTTC. As protein: CASSYRGLAYEQYF.

This clonotype was seen ten or more times. This chain's CDR3 is CASRKMRDEQFF. The CDR3 DNA reads as TGTGCCAGCAGGAAGATGCGGGATGAGCAGTTCTTC. The J gene is TRBJ2-1, the V gene TRBV25-1, with a weak D call TRBD2 (5 bases). Trimming pared 6 bases from V and 8 bases from J, leaving 11 bases between. This CDR3 is built from 12 residues. Per germline, CDR1 MGHDK and CDR2 SYGVNS. The entire variable domain, with the rest obtained from reference TRBV25-1 and TRBJ2-1, is as follows: EADIYQTPRYLVIGTGKKITLECSQTMGHDKMYWYQQDPGMELHLIHYSYGVNSTEKGDLSSESTVSRIRTEHFPLTLESARPSHTSQYLCASRKMRDEQFFGPGTRLTVL.

The chain employs TRBV20-1 and TRBJ1-1, with 7 bases identical to TRBD1. The CDR3 covers 14 residues. Germline V gives CDR1 DFQATT, CDR2 SNEGSKA (reference sequence). V lost 4 bases, J lost 4 bases, and 9 bases stayed unmatched. Written as DNA, the CDR3 is TGCAGTGCTATGACAGGGCAAAGTCTCACTGAAGCTTTCTTT. As protein: CSAMTGQSLTEAFF.

A few counts support this clonotype. The rearrangement joins TRBV5-6 to TRBJ2-3; 8 bases match TRBD2. V lost 4 bases and J lost 0; bases outside the gene matches: 10. The CDR3 is 17 amino acids. Germline V gives CDR1 SGHDT, CDR2 YYEEEE. The CDR3 here is CASSGAVLAGSTDTQYF. The DNA of the CDR3 is TGTGCCAGCAGCGGGGCGGTGCTAGCGGGTAGCACAGATACGCAGTATTTT.

The rearrangement joins TRBV7-2 to TRBJ1-1; maybe TRBD1 (5 bases). V dropped 0 bases and J dropped 4 bases, with 9 bases sitting between them. CDR1 SGHTA and CDR2 FQGNSA come from the germline V gene. This CDR3 is 14 amino acids long. The DNA of the CDR3 is TGTGCCAGCAGCTTAGCGGCAGGGCGCACTGAAGCTTTCTTT. Encoded protein: CASSLAAGRTEAFF.